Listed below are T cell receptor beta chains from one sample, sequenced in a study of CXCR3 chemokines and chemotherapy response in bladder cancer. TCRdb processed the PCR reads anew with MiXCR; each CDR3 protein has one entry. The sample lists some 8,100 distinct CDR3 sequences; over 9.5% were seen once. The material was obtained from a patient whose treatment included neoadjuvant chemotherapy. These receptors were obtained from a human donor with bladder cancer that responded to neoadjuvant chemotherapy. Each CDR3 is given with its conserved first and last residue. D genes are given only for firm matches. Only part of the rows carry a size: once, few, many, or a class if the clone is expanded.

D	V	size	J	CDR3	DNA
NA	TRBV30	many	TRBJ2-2	CAWTLWAGELFF	TGTGCCTGGACCCTCTGGGCCGGGGAGCTGTTTTTT
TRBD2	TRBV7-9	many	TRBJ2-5	CASSFSSGGIETQYF	TGTGCCAGCAGCTTTAGTAGCGGGGGGATCGAGACCCAGTACTTC
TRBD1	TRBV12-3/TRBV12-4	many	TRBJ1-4	CASREGQGVTNEKLFF	TGTGCCAGCAGGGAGGGACAGGGGGTAACTAATGAAAAACTGTTTTTT
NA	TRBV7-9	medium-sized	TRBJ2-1	CASSLISDTYNEQFF	TGTGCCAGCAGCTTAATATCGGACACGTACAATGAGCAGTTCTTC
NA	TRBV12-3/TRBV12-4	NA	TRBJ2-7	CASSFSQVNPYEQYF	TGTGCCAGCAGTTTTTCCCAGGTGAATCCCTACGAGCAGTACTTC
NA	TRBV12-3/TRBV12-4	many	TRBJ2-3	CASKYGRVTDTQYF	TGTGCCAGCAAATATGGGAGAGTGACAGATACGCAGTATTTT
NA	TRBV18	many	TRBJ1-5	CASSRVRQPQHF	TGTGCCAGCTCTCGGGTGAGACAGCCCCAGCATTTT
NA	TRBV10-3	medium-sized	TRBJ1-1	CATSREGGQGIIRSEAFF	TGTGCCACCTCCCGGGAGGGGGGTCAGGGAATAATAAGGAGCGAAGCTTTCTTT
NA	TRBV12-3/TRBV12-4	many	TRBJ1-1	CASSLKPNTEAFF	TGTGCCAGCAGTTTAAAACCGAACACTGAAGCTTTCTTT
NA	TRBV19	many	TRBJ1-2	CASSSGQPNYGYTF	TGTGCCAGTAGTAGTGGACAACCCAACTATGGCTACACCTTC
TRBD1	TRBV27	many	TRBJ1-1	CASSFRGQGNTEAFF	TGTGCCAGCAGTTTCAGGGGACAGGGGAACACTGAAGCTTTCTTT
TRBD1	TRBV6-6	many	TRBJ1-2	CASSTPGQGAYGYTF	TGTGCCAGCAGTACACCGGGACAGGGGGCATATGGCTACACCTTC
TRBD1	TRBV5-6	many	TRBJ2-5	CASSPSGTATRETQYF	TGTGCCAGCAGCCCCTCCGGGACAGCCACTCGAGAGACCCAGTACTTC
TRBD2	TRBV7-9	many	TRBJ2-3	CASSLGGGASTDTQYF	TGTGCCAGCAGCTTGGGCGGGGGGGCTAGCACAGATACGCAGTATTTT
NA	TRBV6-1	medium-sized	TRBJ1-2	CASRSRGKGYGYTF	TGTGCCAGCAGAAGCAGGGGTAAAGGCTATGGCTACACCTTC
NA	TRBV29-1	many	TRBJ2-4	CSVEGGVLAKNIQYF	TGCAGCGTTGAGGGGGGAGTTCTAGCCAAAAACATTCAGTACTTC
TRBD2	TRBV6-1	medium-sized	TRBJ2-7	CASLTSGGSLEQYF	TGTGCCAGCCTGACTAGCGGGGGATCCCTCGAGCAGTACTTC
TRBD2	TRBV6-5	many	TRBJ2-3	CASSTYSGGPGDTQYF	TGTGCCAGCAGTACATACTCGGGGGGGCCAGGAGATACGCAGTATTTT
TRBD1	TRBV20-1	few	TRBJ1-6	CSALPGQGGSPLHF	TGCAGTGCGCTACCGGGACAGGGAGGTTCACCCCTCCACTTT
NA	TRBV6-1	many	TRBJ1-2	CASTLEGGVTNYGYTF	TGTGCCAGCACCCTAGAGGGGGGGGTGACTAACTATGGCTACACCTTC
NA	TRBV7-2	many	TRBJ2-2	CASSSRQGISNTGELFF	TGTGCCAGCAGCTCAAGGCAAGGGATTTCGAACACCGGGGAGCTGTTTTTT
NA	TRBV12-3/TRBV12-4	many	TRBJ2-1	CASRDFREEQFF	TGTGCCAGCAGGGACTTTCGCGAGGAGCAGTTCTTC
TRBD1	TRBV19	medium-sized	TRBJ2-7	CASSEYILGTGTRDEQYF	TGTGCCAGTAGTGAATACATACTTGGGACAGGGACTCGAGACGAGCAGTACTTC
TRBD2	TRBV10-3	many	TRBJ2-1	CAISESWTRYYNEQFF	TGTGCCATCAGTGAGTCATGGACTAGGTATTACAATGAGCAGTTCTTC
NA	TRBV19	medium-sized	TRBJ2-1	CASSIASLSYNEQFF	TGTGCCAGTAGTATAGCTAGCTTGTCCTACAATGAGCAGTTCTTC
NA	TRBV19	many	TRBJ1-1	CASRSGEFTEAFF	TGTGCCAGTAGGTCAGGGGAGTTCACTGAAGCTTTCTTT
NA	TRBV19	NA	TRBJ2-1	CASNFSGGYNEQFF	TGTGCCAGTAACTTCTCTGGGGGATACAATGAGCAGTTCTTC
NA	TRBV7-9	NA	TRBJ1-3	CASISSGNTIYF	TGTGCCAGCATCTCCTCTGGAAACACCATATATTTT
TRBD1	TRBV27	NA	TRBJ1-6	CASSLKGQVTPLHF	TGTGCCAGCAGTTTAAAGGGACAGGTTACACCCCTCCACTTT
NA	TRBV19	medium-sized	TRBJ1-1	CASSISRGNTEAFF	TGTGCCAGTAGTATAAGTCGGGGGAACACTGAAGCTTTCTTT
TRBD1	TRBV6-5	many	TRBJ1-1	CASSYARDRGLNTEAFF	TGTGCCAGCAGTTACGCCCGGGACAGGGGATTGAACACTGAAGCTTTCTTT
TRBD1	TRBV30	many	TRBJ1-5	CAWQDRGYSNQPQHF	TGTGCCTGGCAAGACAGGGGGTATAGCAATCAGCCCCAGCATTTT
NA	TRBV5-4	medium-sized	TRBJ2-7	CASRKGRRDEQYF	TGTGCCAGCAGGAAGGGTAGGAGAGACGAGCAGTACTTC
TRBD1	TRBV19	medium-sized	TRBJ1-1	CASSEMPRDRKAFF	TGTGCCAGTAGTGAAATGCCCCGGGACAGAAAAGCTTTCTTT